This TCR beta chain comes out of a study of cytomegalovirus exposure and HLA in healthy donors. General study points: One cluster of highly shared sequence variants probably arose as a sequencing artifact.

As for the donors, each was a healthy bone marrow donor. For this clone: The antigen remains undetermined.

The PCR made use of 60 Vbeta and 13 Jbeta primers. Profiling relied on immunoSEQ multiplex PCR, and the TCRdb table lists in-frame clones only, not all of them. The data show some 81,000 clones, with more than 65% seen just once and approximately 16% held by the top ten. V lost 4 bases and J lost 7; bases outside the gene matches: 11. The CDR3 runs 16 residues. CDR1 and CDR2 (germline): SNHLY, FYNNEI. Specimen: PBMCs. This sequence was found in a woman aged 40 to 50 in good health and CMV-seropositive. The V gene is TRBV2, the J gene TRBJ2-4; 9 nucleotides agree with TRBD2. CDR3 loop: CASSVGRGGVFNIQYF. The CDR3 coding sequence is TGTGCCAGCAGTGTTGGGCGGGGGGGGGTATTTAACATTCAGTACTTC.